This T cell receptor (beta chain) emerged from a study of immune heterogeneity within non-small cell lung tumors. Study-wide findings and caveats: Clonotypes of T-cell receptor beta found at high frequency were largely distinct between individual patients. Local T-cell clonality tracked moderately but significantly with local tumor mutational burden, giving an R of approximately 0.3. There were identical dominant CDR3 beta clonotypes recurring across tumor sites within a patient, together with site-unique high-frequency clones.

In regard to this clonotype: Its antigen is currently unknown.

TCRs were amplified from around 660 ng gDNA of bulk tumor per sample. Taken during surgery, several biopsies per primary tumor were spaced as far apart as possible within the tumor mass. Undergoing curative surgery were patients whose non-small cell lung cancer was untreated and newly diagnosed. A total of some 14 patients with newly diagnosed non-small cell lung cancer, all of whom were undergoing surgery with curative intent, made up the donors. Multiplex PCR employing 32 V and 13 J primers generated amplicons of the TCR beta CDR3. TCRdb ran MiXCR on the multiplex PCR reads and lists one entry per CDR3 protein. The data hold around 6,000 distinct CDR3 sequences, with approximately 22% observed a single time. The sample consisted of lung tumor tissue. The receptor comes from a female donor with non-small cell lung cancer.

This chain's CDR3 is CASSKPGRAGHNEQFF. DNA of the CDR3: TGTGCCAGCAGTAAACCGGGACGAGCGGGGCACAATGAGCAGTTCTTC. The rearrangement links TRBV6-2 or TRBV6-3 to TRBJ2-1, with 7 bases fitting TRBD2. V was clipped by 5 bases and J by 5 bases; unmatched bases: 12. Germline V gene lookup returns CDR1 MNHEY and CDR2 SVGEGT. This CDR3 is built from 16 residues.